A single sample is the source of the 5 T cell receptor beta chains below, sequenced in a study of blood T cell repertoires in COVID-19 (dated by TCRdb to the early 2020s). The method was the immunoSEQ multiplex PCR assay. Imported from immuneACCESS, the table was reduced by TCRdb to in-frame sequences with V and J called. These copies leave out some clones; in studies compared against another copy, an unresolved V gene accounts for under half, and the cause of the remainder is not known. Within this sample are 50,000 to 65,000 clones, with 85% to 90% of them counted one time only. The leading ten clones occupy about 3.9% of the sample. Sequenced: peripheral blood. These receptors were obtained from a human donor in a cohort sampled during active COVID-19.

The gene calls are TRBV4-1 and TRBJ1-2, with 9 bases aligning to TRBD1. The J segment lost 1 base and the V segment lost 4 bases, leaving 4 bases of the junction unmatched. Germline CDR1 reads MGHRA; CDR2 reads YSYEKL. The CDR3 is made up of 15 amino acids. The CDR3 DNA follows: TGCGCCAGCAGCCCGTACAGGGGGCTTAACTATGGCTACACCTTC. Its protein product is CASSPYRGLNYGYTF.

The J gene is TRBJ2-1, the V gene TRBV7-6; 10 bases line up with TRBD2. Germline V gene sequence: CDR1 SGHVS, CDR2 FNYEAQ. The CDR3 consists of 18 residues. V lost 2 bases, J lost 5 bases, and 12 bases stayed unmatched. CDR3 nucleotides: TGTGCCAGCAGCTTACCAACTATAGCGGGAGGAAAAGACAATGAGCAGTTCTTC. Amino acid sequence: CASSLPTIAGGKDNEQFF. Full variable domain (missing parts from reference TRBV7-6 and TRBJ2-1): GAGVSQSPRYKVTKRGQDVALRCDPISGHVSLYWYRQALGQGPEFLTYFNYEAQQDKSGLPNDRFSAERPEGSISTLTIQRTEQRDSAMYRCASSLPTIAGGKDNEQFFGPGTRLTVL.

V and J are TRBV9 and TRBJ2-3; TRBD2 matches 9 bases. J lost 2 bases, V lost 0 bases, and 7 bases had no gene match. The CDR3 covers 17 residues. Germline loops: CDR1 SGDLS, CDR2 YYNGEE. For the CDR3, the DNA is TGTGCCAGCAGCGTAGGGGGCGGGAGGGCCTCCACAGATACGCAGTATTTT. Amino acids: CASSVGGGRASTDTQYF.

The CDR3: CASSDSAGSYNEQFF. The CDR3 coding sequence is TGTGCCAGCAGTGACTCAGCGGGGTCCTACAATGAGCAGTTCTTC. This rearrangement joins TRBV6-4 to TRBJ2-1, with 7 bases identical to TRBD2. With V trimmed by 0 bases and J by 1 base, 0 bases remained unmatched. The CDR3 extends over 15 amino acids. CDR1 is MRHNA and CDR2 is SNTAGT in the germline V gene.

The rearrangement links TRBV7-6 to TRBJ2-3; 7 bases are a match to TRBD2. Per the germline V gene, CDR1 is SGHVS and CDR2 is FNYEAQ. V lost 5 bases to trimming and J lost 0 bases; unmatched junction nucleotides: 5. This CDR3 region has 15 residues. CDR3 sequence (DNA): TGTGCCAGCAGCCGATCTAGCGGTAGCACAGATACGCAGTATTTT. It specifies CASSRSSGSTDTQYF.